These T cell receptor beta chains were read from a single sample in a study of T cells in Graves' hyperthyroidism and ophthalmopathy. TCRdb re-called the multiplex PCR reads through MiXCR, storing one row per CDR3 protein. The sample consists of 550,000 to 650,000 distinct CDR3 sequences, approximately 14% of them appearing once. Sequenced input: blood. The source is a woman aged 35 to 49 with Graves' hyperthyroidism. Each CDR3 is given with its conserved first and last residue. D genes are given only for firm matches. Size values are once, few and many counts, or a class for expanded clones, and some rows have none.

CASSINRAETQYF | TGTGCCAGTAGTATCAACAGGGCTGAGACCCAGTACTTC | TRBJ2-5 | . | TRBV19 | few
CASSPSSGRGEQYF | TGTGCCAGCAGCCCCTCTAGCGGGAGGGGCGAGCAGTACTTC | TRBJ2-7 | TRBD2 | TRBV3-1 | many
CASSQEKAGGFETQYF | TGTGCCAGCAGCCAAGAAAAGGCAGGGGGCTTTGAGACCCAGTACTTC | TRBJ2-5 | TRBD1 | TRBV4-2 | .
CASSDTGRPTSYNEQFF | TGCGCCAGCAGCGATACGGGGCGGCCAACATCCTACAATGAGCAGTTCTTC | TRBJ2-1 | . | TRBV5-1 | many
CASSKGETADTQYF | TGCGCCAGCTCGAAGGGTGAGACGGCAGATACGCAGTATTTT | TRBJ2-3 | . | TRBV5-1 | many
CASHGAGGPPKGEQFF | TGTGCCAGCCACGGGGCGGGAGGGCCTCCCAAGGGTGAGCAGTTCTTC | TRBJ2-1 | TRBD2 | TRBV6-1 | few
CAWSDGAGEQYF | TGTGCCTGGAGTGACGGGGCAGGGGAGCAGTACTTC | TRBJ2-7 | . | TRBV30 | few
CASSGVGVQETQYF | TGTGCCAGCAGTGGGGTCGGGGTGCAAGAGACCCAGTACTTC | TRBJ2-5 | . | TRBV28 | many
CASRDRENNSPLHF | TGTGCCAGCCGGGACAGGGAAAATAATTCACCCCTCCACTTT | TRBJ1-6 | TRBD1 | TRBV19 | few
CASSFLRDRADEQYF | TGTGCCAGCAGTTTTCTCCGGGACAGGGCCGACGAGCAGTACTTC | TRBJ2-7 | TRBD1 | TRBV27 | many
CASSLEGGLSNQPQHF | TGTGCCAGCAGCTTAGAGGGAGGGTTGAGCAATCAGCCCCAGCATTTT | TRBJ1-5 | . | TRBV11-2 | many
CASSLGFNSNQPQHF | TGCGCCAGCAGCTTAGGGTTCAATAGCAATCAGCCCCAGCATTTT | TRBJ1-5 | . | TRBV5-1 | many
CASSPLDSTDTQYF | TGCGCCAGCAGCCCACTAGACAGCACAGATACGCAGTATTTT | TRBJ2-3 | . | TRBV5-1 | many
CSARFSPGAGGRTDTQYF | TGCAGTGCTAGATTTAGTCCCGGAGCGGGAGGGCGCACAGATACGCAGTATTTT | TRBJ2-3 | TRBD2 | TRBV20-1 | few
CSAYHGVGSYEQYF | TGCAGTGCTTACCACGGAGTGGGGTCCTACGAGCAGTACTTC | TRBJ2-7 | . | TRBV20-1 | few
CAWSVGGTGSIYGYTF | TGTGCCTGGAGTGTAGGGGGGACAGGGAGCATCTATGGCTACACCTTC | TRBJ1-2 | TRBD1 | TRBV30 | few
CASSLTPGLADLSTDTQYF | TGCGCCAGCAGCCTAACACCGGGACTAGCGGACCTTAGCACAGATACGCAGTATTTT | TRBJ2-3 | TRBD2 | TRBV4-1 | few
CASSPEVNTEAFF | TGTGCCAGCTCACCAGAAGTGAACACTGAAGCTTTCTTT | TRBJ1-1 | . | TRBV18 | many
CASSRSTLQETQYF | TGTGCCAGCAGCCGGTCGACACTCCAAGAGACCCAGTACTTC | TRBJ2-5 | . | TRBV6-1 | few
CASSFGLEKYEQYF | TGTGCCAGCAGTTTTGGACTAGAGAAATACGAGCAGTACTTC | TRBJ2-7 | TRBD2 | TRBV28 | .
CASSLTGGANSPLHF | TGTGCCAGCAGCCTCACCGGGGGCGCCAATTCACCCCTCCACTTT | TRBJ1-6 | . | TRBV7-6 | many
CASRVGQGTGNTIYF | TGTGCCAGCAGGGTAGGCCAGGGGACAGGAAACACCATATATTTT | TRBJ1-3 | . | TRBV2 | many
CASSLDGRVAGELFF | TGTGCCAGCAGCTTAGATGGCAGGGTGGCCGGGGAGCTGTTTTTT | TRBJ2-2 | . | TRBV7-2 | many
CASSLEFNYNEQFF | TGTGCCAGCAGCTTAGAATTCAACTACAATGAGCAGTTCTTC | TRBJ2-1 | . | TRBV11-1 | many
CASGNDGNTIYF | TGTGCTAGTGGAAACGACGGAAACACCATATATTTT | TRBJ1-3 | . | TRBV12-5 | few
CASSRRKTGGGEKLFF | TGTGCCAGCAGTCGCCGAAAGACAGGGGGTGGTGAAAAACTGTTTTTT | TRBJ1-4 | TRBD1 | TRBV27 | few
CAGSPNPTGELFF | TGTGCCGGCAGCCCCAATCCAACCGGGGAGCTGTTTTTT | TRBJ2-2 | . | TRBV7-3 | .
CASQDGTYNEQFF | TGTGCCAGCCAGGACGGCACCTACAATGAGCAGTTCTTC | TRBJ2-1 | . | TRBV19 | few
CSARVRPPGQVFYEQYF | TGCAGTGCTAGAGTCCGACCACCGGGACAGGTCTTCTACGAGCAGTACTTC | TRBJ2-7 | TRBD1 | TRBV20-1 | few
CAISESSGRAFF | TGTGCCATCAGTGAGTCGTCGGGTCGGGCTTTCTTT | TRBJ1-1 | . | TRBV10-3 | few
CASSITGASSYNEQFF | TGTGCCAGTAGTATTACCGGGGCTAGCTCCTACAATGAGCAGTTCTTC | TRBJ2-1 | . | TRBV19 | few
CASGSEPFSGGEETQYF | TGTGCTAGTGGTTCAGAACCTTTTAGCGGAGGGGAAGAGACCCAGTACTTC | TRBJ2-5 | . | TRBV12-5 | many
CASRFPGQGVLAKNIQYF | TGTGCCAGCAGATTTCCGGGACAGGGGGTTCTAGCCAAAAACATTCAGTACTTC | TRBJ2-4 | TRBD1 | TRBV28 | many
CSASAGGQGTDTQYF | TGCAGCGCGAGTGCGGGGGGGCAGGGCACAGATACGCAGTATTTT | TRBJ2-3 | TRBD2 | TRBV29-1 | many
CASSVEGAGANVLTF | TGTGCCAGCAGCGTCGAAGGGGCTGGGGCCAACGTCCTGACTTTC | TRBJ2-6 | . | TRBV7-3 | few
CASSSPGAQAFF | TGTGCCAGCAGTTCCCCGGGGGCTCAAGCTTTCTTT | TRBJ1-1 | . | TRBV6-2/TRBV6-3 | many
CASSQDRANTEAFF | TGTGCCAGCAGCCAGGACAGGGCAAACACTGAAGCTTTCTTT | TRBJ1-1 | TRBD1 | TRBV3-1 | many
CASRPALSNQPQHF | TGTGCCAGCAGACCTGCCCTCAGCAATCAGCCCCAGCATTTT | TRBJ1-5 | . | TRBV28 | many
CASTTTPGQGQETQYF | TGCGCCAGCACGACGACTCCGGGACAGGGTCAAGAGACCCAGTACTTC | TRBJ2-5 | TRBD1 | TRBV5-1 | many
CASSWRTAPNTGELFF | TGTGCTAGCAGCTGGAGGACAGCCCCGAACACCGGGGAGCTGTTTTTT | TRBJ2-2 | . | TRBV7-7 | few
CASSVRTSGSTDTQYF | TGTGCCAGCAGCGTTAGGACTAGCGGGAGTACAGATACGCAGTATTTT | TRBJ2-3 | TRBD2 | TRBV28 | .
CASSFLPAGYEQYF | TGTGCCAGCAGTTTTTTACCGGCGGGCTACGAGCAGTACTTC | TRBJ2-7 | . | TRBV12-3/TRBV12-4 | .
CASSPPRGYEQFF | TGTGCCAGCAGTCCCCCCCGCGGATACGAGCAGTTCTTC | TRBJ2-1 | . | TRBV12-3/TRBV12-4 | few
CASSSQGGGTDTQYF | TGTGCCAGTAGCTCACAGGGAGGGGGCACAGATACGCAGTATTTT | TRBJ2-3 | . | TRBV19 | .